Following are 3 T cell receptor beta chains from one sample sequenced in a study of blood T cell repertoires in COVID-19. Measured with immunoSEQ multiplex PCR; TCRdb has only the in-frame clones, and not every one. The table has around 69,000 clones, about 86% seen once. The sequenced sample was peripheral blood. The receptor source for this set is a man aged 45-60 years with active COVID-19.

CDR3 region: CASSYSREGGGTEAFF. The CDR3 nucleotides are TGTGCCAGCAGTTACTCGAGAGAAGGCGGAGGGACTGAAGCTTTCTTT. The V and J genes are TRBV6-6 and TRBJ1-1; D gene uncertain. The length of the CDR3 is 16 residues. The germline V gene encodes CDR1 MNHNY and CDR2 SVGAGI (reference sequence). V lost 0 bases and J 5 bases, leaving 16 bases between the germline ends.

The chain combines TRBV6-5 with TRBJ1-2; no definite D call. The CDR3 has 13 residues. Germline V gene sequence: CDR1 MNHEY, CDR2 SVGAGI. V lost 5 bases to trimming and J lost 4 bases, with 11 bases between them. This CDR3 is CASSTSQIYGYTF. The CDR3 DNA reads TGTGCCAGCAGTACATCGCAGATCTATGGCTACACCTTC.

This chain uses TRBV5-1 with TRBJ2-2; 7 bases are a match to TRBD1. The germline gives CDR1 SGHRS, CDR2 YFSETQ. The junction had 5 bases not matched to a gene; V was cut back by 4 bases and J by 5 bases. CDR3 size: 14 residues. The CDR3 here is CASSVGQQTGELFF. The CDR3 bases are TGCGCCAGCAGCGTGGGACAGCAGACCGGGGAGCTGTTTTTT.